This T cell receptor beta chain is from a study of cytomegalovirus exposure and HLA in healthy donors. PCR primers comprised 60 Vbeta and 13 Jbeta primers. Method: immunoSEQ multiplex PCR; TCRdb's copy keeps in-frame clones and lacks some. The sample has over 130,000 clones; 82% are singletons. The CDR3 has 17 residues. Unmatched junction bases numbered 5, after V lost 0 bases and J lost 1 base. Germline CDR1 reads ENHRY; CDR2 reads SYGVKD. With regard to this clone: Antigen specificity is unknown.

Findings of the study overall: Roughly uniform depth of sequencing across donors was assumed in presence/absence analyses. The likely explanation for a cluster of highly shared sequence variants was sequencing artifact. A later analysis, which compared TCR beta chains of equal frequency, found the HLA-associated ones more clonally expanded. Earlier analysis found most TCR beta V segments productive about 87% or about 30% of the time.

This chain links TRBV10-3 with TRBJ2-2; 7 nucleotides line up with TRBD1. Specimen: PBMCs. This clonotype originated in a man between 25 and 39 years old in good health and CMV-seropositive. The CDR3 here is CAISESKGQRNTGELFF. The DNA of the CDR3 is TGTGCCATCAGTGAGTCGAAGGGACAGCGGAACACCGGGGAGCTGTTTTTT.